This T cell receptor beta chain was obtained from a study of shared clonotypes between healthy human individuals. Germline CDR1 SNHLY, CDR2 FYNNEI. This CDR3 comprises 13 residues. Between the trimmed V and J ends, which lost 6 bases and 4 bases, there was a span of 12 bases. The table lists this clone with a few counts. Clones were sequenced by immunoSEQ multiplex PCR, and TCRdb holds only the in-frame ones, with some missing. This sample has more than 550,000 clones, with 72% found just once. The source of this sequence is a woman aged 25 to 39 in good health. The source material was memory CD4+ T cells sorted from blood. Subset given: CD45RA-negative fraction. The rearrangement joins TRBV2 to TRBJ1-2; possible D gene TRBD1, 6 bases. For the CDR3, the DNA is TGTGCCAGCAGGGGTGGGACAAGCTATGGCTACACCTTC. As protein: CASRGGTSYGYTF.